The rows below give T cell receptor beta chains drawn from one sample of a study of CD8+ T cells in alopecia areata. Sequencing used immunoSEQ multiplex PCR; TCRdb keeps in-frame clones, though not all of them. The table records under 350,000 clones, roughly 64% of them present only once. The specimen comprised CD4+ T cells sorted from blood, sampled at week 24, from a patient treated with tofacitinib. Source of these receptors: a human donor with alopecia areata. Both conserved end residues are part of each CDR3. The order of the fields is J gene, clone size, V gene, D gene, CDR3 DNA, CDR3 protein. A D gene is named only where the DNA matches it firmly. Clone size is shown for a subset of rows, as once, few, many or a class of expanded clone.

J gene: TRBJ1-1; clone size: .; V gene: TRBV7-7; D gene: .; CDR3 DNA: TGTGCTAGCAGCCTTTCCTCGAACACTGAAGCTTTCTTT; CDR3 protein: CASSLSSNTEAFF
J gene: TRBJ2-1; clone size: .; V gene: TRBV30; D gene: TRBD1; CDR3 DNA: TGTGCCTGGAGTGTACGATTTTGGGGACAGAGGTACAATGAGCAGTTCTTC; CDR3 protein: CAWSVRFWGQRYNEQFF
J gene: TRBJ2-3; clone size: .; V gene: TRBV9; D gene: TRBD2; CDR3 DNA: TGTGCCAGCAGCGTAGCCCCTAGCGGGGGGGCCTCTGGAACAGATACGCAGTATTTT; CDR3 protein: CASSVAPSGGASGTDTQYF
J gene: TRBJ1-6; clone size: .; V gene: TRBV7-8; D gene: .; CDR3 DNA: TGTGCCAGCAGCACCGGGCCCGACAGTTATAATTCACCCCTCCACTTT; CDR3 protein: CASSTGPDSYNSPLHF
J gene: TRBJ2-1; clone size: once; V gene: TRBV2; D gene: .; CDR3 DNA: TGTGCCAGCAGTGAGTCTTCACGGGGAGACAATGAGCAGTTCTTC; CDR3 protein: CASSESSRGDNEQFF
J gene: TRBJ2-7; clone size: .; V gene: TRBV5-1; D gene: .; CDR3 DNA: TGCGCCAGCAGCTTTACACCGGGACAAGGGGCCGAGCAGTACTTC; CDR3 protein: CASSFTPGQGAEQYF
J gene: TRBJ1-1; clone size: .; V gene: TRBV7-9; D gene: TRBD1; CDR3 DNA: TGTGCCAGCAGCTTGACACAGGGGCAGGGGCGCAGAAACACTGAAGCTTTCTTT; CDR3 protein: CASSLTQGQGRRNTEAFF
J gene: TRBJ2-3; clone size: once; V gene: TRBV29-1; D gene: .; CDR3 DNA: TGCAGCGTTGAAGTCAGTTCGGCAGATACGCAGTATTTT; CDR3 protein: CSVEVSSADTQYF
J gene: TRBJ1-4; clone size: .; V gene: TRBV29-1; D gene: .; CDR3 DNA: TGCAGCGGGGGAGCAACTAATGAAAAACTGTTTTTT; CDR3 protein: CSGGATNEKLFF
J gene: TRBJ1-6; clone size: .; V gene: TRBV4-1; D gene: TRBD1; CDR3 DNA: TGCGCCAGCCGCCGAGGACAGGGGGCTAATTCACCCCTCCACTTT; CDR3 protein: CASRRGQGANSPLHF
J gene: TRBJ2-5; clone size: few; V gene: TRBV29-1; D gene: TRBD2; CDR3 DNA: TGCAGCGTTGCCAAGCGATTCGTAGCGGGGCCTCAGGAGACCCAGTACTTC; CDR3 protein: CSVAKRFVAGPQETQYF
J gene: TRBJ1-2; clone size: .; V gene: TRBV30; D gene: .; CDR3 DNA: TGTGGCTCAAGGAGTGCCGGGTACACCTTC; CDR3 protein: CGSRSAGYTF
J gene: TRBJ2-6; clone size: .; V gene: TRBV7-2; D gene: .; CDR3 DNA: TGTGCCAGCAGGCAACAGGGACGGGAGGCCAACGTCCTGACTTTC; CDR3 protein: CASRQQGREANVLTF
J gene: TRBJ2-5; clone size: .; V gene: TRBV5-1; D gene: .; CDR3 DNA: TGCGCCAGCAGCCCGCAGGGGCCCTTATCCCAAGAGACCCAGTACTTC; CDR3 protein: CASSPQGPLSQETQYF
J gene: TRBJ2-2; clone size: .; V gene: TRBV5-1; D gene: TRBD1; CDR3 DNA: TGCGCCAGCAGCTTACAGGGGGAGAACACCGGGGAGCTGTTTTTT; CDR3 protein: CASSLQGENTGELFF
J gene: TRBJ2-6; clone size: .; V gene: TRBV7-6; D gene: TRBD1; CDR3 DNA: TGTGCCAGCAGCAGGGACAGACCCTCTGGGGCCAACGTCCTGACTTTC; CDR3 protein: CASSRDRPSGANVLTF
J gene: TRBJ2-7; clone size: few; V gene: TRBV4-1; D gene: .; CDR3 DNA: TGCGCCAGCAGCCAAGAAGGTTATAGCCGGGGGTCCTACGAGCAGTACTTC; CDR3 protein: CASSQEGYSRGSYEQYF
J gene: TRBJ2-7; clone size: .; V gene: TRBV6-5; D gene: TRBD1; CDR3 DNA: TGTGCCAGCAGCTCGGACAGGGGCCCCTACGAGCAGTACTTC; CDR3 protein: CASSSDRGPYEQYF
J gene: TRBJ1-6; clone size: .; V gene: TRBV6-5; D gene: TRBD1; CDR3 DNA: TGTGCCAGCAGTCGACAGGGGAATTCACCCCTCCACTTT; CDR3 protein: CASSRQGNSPLHF
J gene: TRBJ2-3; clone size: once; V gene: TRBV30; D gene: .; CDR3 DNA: TGTGCCTGGAGTTCAGGGGCGGGGGAGTCCACAGATACGCAGTATTTT; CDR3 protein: CAWSSGAGESTDTQYF
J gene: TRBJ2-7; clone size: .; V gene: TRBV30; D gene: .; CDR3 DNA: TGTGCCTGGAGTAGGCAGGGAAACGAGCAGTACTTC; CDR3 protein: CAWSRQGNEQYF
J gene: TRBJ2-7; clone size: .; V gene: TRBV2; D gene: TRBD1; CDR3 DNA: TGTGCCGGAGAGACAGGGGGGTCCGAGCAGTACTTC; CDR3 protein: CAGETGGSEQYF
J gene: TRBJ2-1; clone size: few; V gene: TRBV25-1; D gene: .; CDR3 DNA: TGTGCCAGCAGTGCATATCTCGGGGGTTTCTACAATGAGCAGTTCTTC; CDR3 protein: CASSAYLGGFYNEQFF
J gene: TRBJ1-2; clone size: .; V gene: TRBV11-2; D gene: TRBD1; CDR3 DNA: TGTGCCAGCAGCTTAGAAGGGACAGGGCAGGGCTACACCTTC; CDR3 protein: CASSLEGTGQGYTF
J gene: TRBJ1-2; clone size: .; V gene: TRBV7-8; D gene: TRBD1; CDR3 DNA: TGTGCCAGCAGCCCCATGGGACAGGTCCATACCTATGGCTACACCTTC; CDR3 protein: CASSPMGQVHTYGYTF
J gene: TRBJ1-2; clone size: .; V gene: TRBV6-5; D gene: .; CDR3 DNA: TGTGCCAGCAGTTACTCGAAGGGGAGGGGGAACTATGGCTACACCTTC; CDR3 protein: CASSYSKGRGNYGYTF
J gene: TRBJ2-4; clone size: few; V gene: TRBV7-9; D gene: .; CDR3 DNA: TGTGCCAGCAGCTTTGAGGGGCAAAACATTCAGTACTTC; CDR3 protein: CASSFEGQNIQYF
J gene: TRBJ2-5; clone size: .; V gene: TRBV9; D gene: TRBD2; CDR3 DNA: TGTGCCAGCAGCGCCCGTAGCGGGGGGGCGGAGACCCAGTACTTC; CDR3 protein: CASSARSGGAETQYF
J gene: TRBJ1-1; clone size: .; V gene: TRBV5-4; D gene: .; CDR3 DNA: TGTGCCAGCAGCTTGGAAGCTTCGAACACTGAAGCTTTCTTT; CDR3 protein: CASSLEASNTEAFF
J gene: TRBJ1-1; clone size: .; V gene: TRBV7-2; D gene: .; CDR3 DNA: TGTGCCAGCAGCTTAGATCTGGTCACTGAAGCTTTCTTT; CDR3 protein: CASSLDLVTEAFF
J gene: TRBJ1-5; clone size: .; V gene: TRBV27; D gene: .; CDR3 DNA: TGTGCCAGCAGTTCGGAGCTCCCCAATCAGCCCCAGCATTTT; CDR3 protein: CASSSELPNQPQHF
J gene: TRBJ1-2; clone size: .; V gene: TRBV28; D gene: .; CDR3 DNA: TGTGCCAGCAGTTTTCAGGGACAAGGCAACTATGGCTACACCTTC; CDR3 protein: CASSFQGQGNYGYTF
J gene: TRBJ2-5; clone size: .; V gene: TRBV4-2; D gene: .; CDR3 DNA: TGTGCCAGCAGCCAAGGCAGCGGAGTCCAAGAGACCCAGTACTTC; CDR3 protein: CASSQGSGVQETQYF
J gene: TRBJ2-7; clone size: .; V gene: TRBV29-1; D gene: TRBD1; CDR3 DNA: TGCAGCGCCACAGGGGCAACCTACGAGCAGTACTTC; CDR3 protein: CSATGATYEQYF
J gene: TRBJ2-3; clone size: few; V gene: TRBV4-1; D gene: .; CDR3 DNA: TGCGCCAGCAGCCAAGATCTGGGGGGTCGGTATTTT; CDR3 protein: CASSQDLGGRYF
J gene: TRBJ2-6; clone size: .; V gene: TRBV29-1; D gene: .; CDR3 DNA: TGCAGCGTGGGAGGACAGTTCTCTGGGGCCAACGTCCTGACTTTC; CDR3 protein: CSVGGQFSGANVLTF
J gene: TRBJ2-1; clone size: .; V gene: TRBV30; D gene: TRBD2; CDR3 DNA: TGTGCCTTTCTAGCGGGGCCCATCAACAATGAGCAGTTCTTC; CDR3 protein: CAFLAGPINNEQFF
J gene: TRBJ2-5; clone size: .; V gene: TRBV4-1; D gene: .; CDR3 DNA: TGCGCCAGCAGCGAACTTGGACTGCCACAAGAGACCCAGTACTTC; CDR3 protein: CASSELGLPQETQYF
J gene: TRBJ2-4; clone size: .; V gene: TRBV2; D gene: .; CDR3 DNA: TGTGCCAGCAGTGAAGCATCAGGGAGGAACATTCAGTACTTC; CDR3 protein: CASSEASGRNIQYF
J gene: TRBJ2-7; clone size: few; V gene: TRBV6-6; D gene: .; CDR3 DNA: TGTGCCAGCAGTGTTCCGAGGGGCGAGCAGTACTTC; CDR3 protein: CASSVPRGEQYF
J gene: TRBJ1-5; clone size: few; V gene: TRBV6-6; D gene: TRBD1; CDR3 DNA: TGTGCCAGCACACCGGGACAGGGGTATCAGCCCCAGCATTTT; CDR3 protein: CASTPGQGYQPQHF
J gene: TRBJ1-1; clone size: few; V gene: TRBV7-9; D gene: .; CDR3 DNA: TGTGCCAGCAGCTTGTCCGGGACACCGGAAGCTTTCTTT; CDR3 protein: CASSLSGTPEAFF
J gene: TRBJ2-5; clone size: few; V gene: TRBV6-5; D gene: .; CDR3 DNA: TGTGCCAGCAGTTACTTAGGGCTCCAAGAGACCCAGTACTTC; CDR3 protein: CASSYLGLQETQYF
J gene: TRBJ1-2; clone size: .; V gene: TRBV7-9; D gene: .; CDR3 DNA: TGTGCCAGCAGCGCGTCCCTGTCCTATGGCTACACCTTC; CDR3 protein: CASSASLSYGYTF
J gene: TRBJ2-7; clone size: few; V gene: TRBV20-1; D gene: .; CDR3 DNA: TGCAGTGCTAGGACTGAGTACGAGCAGTACTTC; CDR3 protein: CSARTEYEQYF
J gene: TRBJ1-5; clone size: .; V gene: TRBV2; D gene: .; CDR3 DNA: TGTGCCAGCAGAGAACAGGGAGGTCAGCCCCAGCATTTT; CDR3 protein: CASREQGGQPQHF
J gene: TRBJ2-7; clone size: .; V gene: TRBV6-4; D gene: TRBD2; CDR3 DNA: TGTGCCAGCAGTGCCCGGGGGGGGTTTGGCGACGAGCAGTACTTC; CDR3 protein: CASSARGGFGDEQYF
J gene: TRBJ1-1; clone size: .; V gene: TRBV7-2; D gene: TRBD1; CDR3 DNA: TGTGCCAGCAGGGGGACAGGAGGAGGTACTGAAGCTTTCTTT; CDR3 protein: CASRGTGGGTEAFF
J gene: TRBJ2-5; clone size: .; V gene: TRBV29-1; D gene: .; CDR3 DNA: TGCAGCTTCGGGGGGCTGTACCAAGAGACCCAGTACTTC; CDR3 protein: CSFGGLYQETQYF
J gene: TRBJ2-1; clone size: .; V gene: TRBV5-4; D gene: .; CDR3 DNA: TGTGCCAGCAGCCGCGAACTGCAGGGACGGGGTGAGCAGTTCTTC; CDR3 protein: CASSRELQGRGEQFF
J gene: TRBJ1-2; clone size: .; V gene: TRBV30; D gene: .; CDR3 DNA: TGTGCCTGGACGGGACTGGGAGGCTACACCTTC; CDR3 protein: CAWTGLGGYTF
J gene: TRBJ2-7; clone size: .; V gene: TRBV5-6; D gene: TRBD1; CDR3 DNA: TGTGCCAGCAGCCGAGCCGGGACAGGGTACGAGCAGTACTTC; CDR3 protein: CASSRAGTGYEQYF
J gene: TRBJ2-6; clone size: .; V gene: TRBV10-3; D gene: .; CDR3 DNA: TGTGCCATCAGCACCGGGACGCCCTTCAATGTCCTGACTTTC; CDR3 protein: CAISTGTPFNVLTF